Shown below are 4 T cell receptor beta chains from a single sample sequenced in a study of cytotoxic CD8 clonotypes in ibrutinib-treated CLL. Using immunoSEQ multiplex PCR, the repertoire was profiled, and TCRdb retains in-frame clones only, with some absent. The data show approximately 190,000 clones, with around 70% seen just once and around 5.9% held by the top ten. Source: PBMCs, taken after 12 months of ibrutinib treatment. These receptors all stem from a human donor with chronic lymphocytic leukemia.

The chain has TRBV30 and TRBJ2-5; tentative D call: TRBD2 (6 bases). There are 13 residues in the CDR3. Trimming took off 1 base at V and 3 bases at J, with 9 bases between the two ends. CDR1 is GTSNPN and CDR2 is SVGIG in the germline V gene (reference sequence). CDR3 sequence reads: CAWSGGGEETQYF. In nucleotides, the CDR3 is TGTGCCTGGAGTGGCGGAGGGGAAGAGACCCAGTACTTC. The variable domain in full, with the rest retrieved from reference TRBV30 and TRBJ2-5, is SQTIHQWPATLVQPVGSPLSLECTVEGTSNPNLYWYRQAAGRGLQLLFYSVGIGQISSEVPQNLSASRPQDRQFILSSKKLLLSDSGFYLCAWSGGGEETQYFGPGTRLLVL.

J is TRBJ2-3 and V is TRBV11-3, with 9 bases lining up with TRBD1. From germline, CDR1 is SGHNT and CDR2 YENEEA. The length of the CDR3 is 14 residues. V lost 5 bases and J lost 5; bases outside the gene matches: 5. The CDR3 sequence: CASSPTGGVDTQYF. CDR3 coding DNA: TGTGCCAGCAGCCCAACAGGGGGCGTAGATACGCAGTATTTT.

The chain recombines TRBV7-8 with TRBJ1-1, with D possibly matching TRBD1 (5 bases). Looked up from germline, CDR1 is SGHVS and CDR2 is FQNEAQ. V lost 5 bases and J lost 3, with 16 bases in between. The CDR3 is 15 amino acids. In DNA form, the CDR3 reads TGTGCCAGCAGCCCTCGGGGCAGAACTTACACTGAAGCTTTCTTT. This codes for CASSPRGRTYTEAFF.

The chain joins TRBV28 to TRBJ1-2, with D unclear. The CDR3 extends over 14 amino acids. Germline CDR1 reads MDHEN; CDR2 reads SYDVKM. V was pared by 3 bases and J by 8 bases, with 16 bases between. The CDR3 DNA follows: TGTGCCAGCAGTTTGTCAGCCGGCTGGGCCGGCTACACCTTC. Translated, it gives CASSLSAGWAGYTF.